The next 16 T cell receptor beta chains were all read from a single sample in a study of blood T cell repertoires in COVID-19 (dated by TCRdb to the early 2020s). To prepare the library, the immunoSEQ multiplex PCR assay was applied. TCRdb's version of the immuneACCESS table is confined to in-frame rearrangements and falls short of the full clone set. An unresolved V gene accounts for under half of the shortfall where checked; the remainder is of unknown origin. This sample has about 95,000 clones in its table, and less than 85% of those were observed once. Of the sample, about a quarter falls within the top ten clones. Sequenced material: peripheral blood. The receptors come from a human donor in a cohort sampled during active COVID-19.

The chain links TRBV5-1 to TRBJ2-2; 9 nucleotides match TRBD2. Germline CDR1 is SGHRS and CDR2 is YFSETQ. This CDR3 contains 15 residues. Germline trimming cut 4 bases from V and 3 bases from J; bases unmatched to any gene: 4. CDR3 loop: CASSGVAGDTGELFF. The CDR3, as DNA: TGCGCCAGCAGCGGGGTAGCGGGGGACACCGGGGAGCTGTTTTTT.

The V and J genes are TRBV28 and TRBJ2-7, with a tentative D call TRBD2 (5 bases). The CDR3 is 13 amino acids. V was clipped by 7 bases and J by 2 bases, with 12 bases between them. The germline CDR1 and CDR2 sequences are MDHEN and SYDVKM. The CDR3 region has the DNA TGTGCCAGCACCGTCCGGGAAGCCTACGAGCAGTACTTC. It is translated as CASTVREAYEQYF.

This sequence joins TRBV19 and TRBJ1-4, with 7 bases lining up with TRBD1. The CDR3 covers 15 residues. The V segment lost 6 bases and the J segment 4 bases; nucleotides outside the gene matches: 8. Per germline, CDR1 LNHDA and CDR2 SQIVND (reference sequence). CDR3 loop: CASRAQGVGNEKLFF. CDR3 sequence (DNA): TGTGCCAGTAGAGCGCAGGGGGTGGGTAATGAAAAACTGTTTTTT.

The chain has TRBV5-5 and TRBJ1-1, with D possibly TRBD1 on 5 matching bases. Looked up from germline, CDR1 is SGHKS and CDR2 is YYEKEE (reference sequence). This CDR3 spans 15 amino acids. V was shortened by 0 bases and J by 5 bases, with 14 bases between the two germline ends. The CDR3 sequence is CASSLANPGRTEAFF. The CDR3 DNA is TGTGCCAGCAGCTTGGCCAACCCAGGGAGGACTGAAGCTTTCTTT.

This clone was seen only a few times. As DNA, the CDR3 is TGTGCCAGCAGCGCAGGCCAGAAGGGGCGCACGGCCGAATCCTATGGCTACACCTTC. Translated, it gives CASSAGQKGRTAESYGYTF. The V call is TRBV7-9, the J call TRBJ1-2, with D perhaps matching TRBD1 (5 bases). Germline V gene data show CDR1 as SEHNR and CDR2 as FQNEAQ (reference sequence). The CDR3 spans 19 residues. Deletions cut 5 bases from V and 4 bases from J, with 29 bases between.

This clone has just a few counts. The rearrangement uses TRBV19 and TRBJ1-6; 10 bases match TRBD1. V shed 3 bases, J shed 5 bases, and the junction held 13 bases outside the gene matches. The germline V gene has CDR1 LNHDA and CDR2 SQIVND (reference sequence). The CDR3 length is 19 residues. CDR3 sequence: CASSIPLTPGQGHNSPLHF. CDR3 DNA sequence: TGTGCCAGTAGTATCCCCCTAACTCCGGGACAGGGGCATAATTCACCCCTCCACTTT.

The chain is built from TRBV18 and TRBJ2-7, with TRBD1 as a possible D gene (6 bases). Germline V gene sequence: CDR1 KGHSH, CDR2 LQKENI. Deletions cut 4 bases from V and 6 bases from J, with 10 bases between. The CDR3 has 12 residues. This CDR3 reads CASSLQGSEQYF. In DNA, the CDR3 is TGTGCCAGCTCACTACAGGGCTCCGAGCAGTACTTC.

This chain links TRBV13 with TRBJ2-2, with 8 bases fitting TRBD1. The CDR3 loop spans 17 amino acids. The J segment lost 2 bases and the V segment lost 5 bases, leaving 10 bases of the junction unmatched. Per the germline V gene, CDR1 is PRHDT and CDR2 is FYEKMQ (reference sequence). The DNA of the CDR3 is TGTGCCAGCAGCCGAGAATCGACAGGGGCCAACACCGGGGAGCTGTTTTTT. Amino acid sequence: CASSRESTGANTGELFF.

The genes are TRBV5-5 and TRBJ2-1, with D possibly being TRBD2 (5 bases). CDR3 size: 12 residues. The ends were cut back, 6 bases at V and 2 bases at J, with 6 bases in the middle. Germline V CDR1 and CDR2: SGHKS, YYEKEE (reference sequence). This chain's CDR3 is CASNGAYNEQFF. CDR3 bases: TGTGCCAGCAACGGGGCCTACAATGAGCAGTTCTTC.

The gene calls are TRBV7-2 and TRBJ2-7; D not resolved. V was clipped by 1 base and J by 0 bases, with 7 bases between them. The germline V gene has CDR1 SGHTA and CDR2 FQGNSA. The CDR3 loop spans 14 amino acids. CDR3 DNA sequence: TGTGCCAGCAGCTTAGATTACAGCTCCTACGAGCAGTACTTC. Its protein product is CASSLDYSSYEQYF.

The chain employs TRBV5-1 and TRBJ1-2; 12 bases agree with TRBD1. The CDR3 is 15 amino acids. V lost 4 bases, J lost 7 bases, and 8 bases stayed unmatched. From germline, CDR1 is SGHRS and CDR2 YFSETQ. CDR3 loop: CASSVPGQGAGGYTF. CDR3 in DNA: TGCGCCAGCAGCGTACCGGGACAGGGGGCCGGTGGCTACACCTTC.

The V call is TRBV7-8, the J call TRBJ1-4, with D perhaps TRBD1 (6 bases). Trimming left V 3 bases short and J 8 bases short, with 13 bases between. The CDR3 extends over 14 amino acids. Germline V gives CDR1 SGHVS, CDR2 FQNEAQ. CDR3 DNA: TGTGCCAGCAGCTTCGGAGCAGGGGACGAAAAACTGTTTTTT. Encoded protein: CASSFGAGDEKLFF.

The gene calls are TRBV28 and TRBJ2-7; the D is unclear. CDR3 length: 11 amino acids. V lost 6 bases, J lost 3 bases, and 6 bases lay in between. Germline CDR1 is MDHEN and CDR2 is SYDVKM. CDR3 coding DNA: TGTGCCAGCAGCAGTTACTACGAGCAGTACTTC. Its protein product is CASSSYYEQYF.

The rearrangement uses TRBV2 and TRBJ1-4; tentative D call: TRBD1 (6 bases). CDR1 SNHLY and CDR2 FYNNEI come from the germline V gene. V was shortened by 3 bases and J by 2 bases, with 13 bases between the two germline ends. CDR3 length equals 16 residues. The CDR3 DNA is TGTGCCAGCAGTGACCAGGGGTTGGCTACTAATGAAAAACTGTTTTTT. Its translation is CASSDQGLATNEKLFF.

The gene calls are TRBV9 and TRBJ1-1; 8 nucleotides agree with TRBD1. The junction had 9 bases not matched to a gene; V was cut back by 4 bases and J by 4 bases. Germline V CDR1 and CDR2: SGDLS, YYNGEE. The CDR3 length is 15 residues. CDR3 loop: CASSPTRQGSTEAFF. CDR3 coding DNA: TGTGCCAGCAGCCCAACCCGACAGGGGAGCACTGAAGCTTTCTTT.

The chain couples TRBV12-5 to TRBJ2-1, with unresolved D. CDR1 and CDR2 from the germline V gene are LGHNT and FRNRAP. V lost 2 bases and J lost 2, with 4 bases in between. The CDR3 has 13 residues. The CDR3 nucleotides are TGTGCTAGTGGTTTGTCCACCTACAATGAGCAGTTCTTC. Translating gives CASGLSTYNEQFF.